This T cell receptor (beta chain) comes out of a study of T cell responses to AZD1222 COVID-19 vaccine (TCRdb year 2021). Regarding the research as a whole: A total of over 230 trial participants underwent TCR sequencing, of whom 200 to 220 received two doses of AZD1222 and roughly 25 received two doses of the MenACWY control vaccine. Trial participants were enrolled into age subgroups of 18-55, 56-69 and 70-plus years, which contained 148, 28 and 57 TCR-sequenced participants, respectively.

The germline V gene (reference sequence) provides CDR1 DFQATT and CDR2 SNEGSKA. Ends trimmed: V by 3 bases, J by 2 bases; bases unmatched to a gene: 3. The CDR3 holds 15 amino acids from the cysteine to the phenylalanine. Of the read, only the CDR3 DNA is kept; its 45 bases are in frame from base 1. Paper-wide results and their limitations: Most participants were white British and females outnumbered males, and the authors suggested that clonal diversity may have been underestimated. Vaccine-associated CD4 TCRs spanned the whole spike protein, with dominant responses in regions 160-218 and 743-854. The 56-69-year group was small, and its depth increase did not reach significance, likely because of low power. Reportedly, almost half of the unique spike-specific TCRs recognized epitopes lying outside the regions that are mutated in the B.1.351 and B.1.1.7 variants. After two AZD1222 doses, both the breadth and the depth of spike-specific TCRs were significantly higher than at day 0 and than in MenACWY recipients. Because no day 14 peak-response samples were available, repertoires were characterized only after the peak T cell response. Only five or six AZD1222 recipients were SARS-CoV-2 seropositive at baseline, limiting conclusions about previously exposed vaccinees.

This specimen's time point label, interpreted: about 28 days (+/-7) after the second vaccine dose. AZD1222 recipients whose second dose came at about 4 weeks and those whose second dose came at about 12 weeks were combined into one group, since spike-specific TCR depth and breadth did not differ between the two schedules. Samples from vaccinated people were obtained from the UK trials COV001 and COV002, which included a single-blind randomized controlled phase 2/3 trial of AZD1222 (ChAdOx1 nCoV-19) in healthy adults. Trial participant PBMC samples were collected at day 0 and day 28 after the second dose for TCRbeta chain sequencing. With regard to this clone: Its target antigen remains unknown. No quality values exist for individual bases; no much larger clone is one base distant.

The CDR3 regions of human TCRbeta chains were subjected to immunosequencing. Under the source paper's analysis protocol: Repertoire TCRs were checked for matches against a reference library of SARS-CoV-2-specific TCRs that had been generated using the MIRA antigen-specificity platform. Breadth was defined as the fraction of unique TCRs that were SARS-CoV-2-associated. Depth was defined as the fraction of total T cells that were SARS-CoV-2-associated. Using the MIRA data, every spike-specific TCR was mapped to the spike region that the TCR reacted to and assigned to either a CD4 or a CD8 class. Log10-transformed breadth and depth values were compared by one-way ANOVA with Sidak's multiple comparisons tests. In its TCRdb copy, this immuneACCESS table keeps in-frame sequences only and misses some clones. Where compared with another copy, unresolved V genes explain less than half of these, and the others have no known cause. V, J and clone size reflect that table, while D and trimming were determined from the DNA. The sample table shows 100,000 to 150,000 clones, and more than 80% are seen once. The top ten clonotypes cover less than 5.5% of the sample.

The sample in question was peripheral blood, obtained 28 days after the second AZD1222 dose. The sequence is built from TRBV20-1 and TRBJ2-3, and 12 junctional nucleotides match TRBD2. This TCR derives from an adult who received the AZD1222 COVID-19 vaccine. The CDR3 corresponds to CSASGTSGFTDTQYF. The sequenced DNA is TGCAGTGCTAGTGGGACTAGCGGGTTCACAGATACGCAGTATTTT.